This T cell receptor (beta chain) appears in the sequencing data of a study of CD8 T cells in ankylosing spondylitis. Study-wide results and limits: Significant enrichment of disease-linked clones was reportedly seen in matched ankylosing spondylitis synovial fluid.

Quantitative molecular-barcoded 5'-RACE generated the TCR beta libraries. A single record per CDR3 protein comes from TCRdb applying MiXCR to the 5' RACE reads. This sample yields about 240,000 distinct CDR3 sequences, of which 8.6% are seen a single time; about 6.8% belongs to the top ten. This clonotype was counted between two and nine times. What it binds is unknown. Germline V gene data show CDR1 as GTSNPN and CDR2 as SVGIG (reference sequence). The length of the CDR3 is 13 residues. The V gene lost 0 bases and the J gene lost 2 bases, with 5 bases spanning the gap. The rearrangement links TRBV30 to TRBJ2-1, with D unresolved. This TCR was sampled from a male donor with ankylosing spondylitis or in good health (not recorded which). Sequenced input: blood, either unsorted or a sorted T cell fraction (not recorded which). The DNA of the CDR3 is TGTGCCTGGAGTGTGCAGGCCTACAATGAGCAGTTCTTC. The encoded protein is CAWSVQAYNEQFF.